Detailed here is one T cell receptor beta chain. Its antigen is unknown. Trimming cost V 2 bases and J 0 bases; bases outside gene matches: 7. The CDR3 consists of 17 residues. Germline lookup yields CDR1 SEHNR and CDR2 FQNEAQ (reference sequence). This sample was taken from a study of T cells in localized non-small cell lung cancer. Here immunoSEQ multiplex PCR was the method, and the copy in TCRdb shows in-frame clones only, minus some. The data show roughly 30,000 clones, approximately 91% seen once. Notes on the study in general: Researchers found a median approximately 53 of the top 100 tumor clones in adjacent lung. Longer overall survival was seen with higher T cell density measured in blood. Sequencing covered just one tumor region, so heterogeneity cannot be ruled out. Uninvolved adjacent lung showed higher T cell clonality than tumor.

The receptor comes from a woman aged 35 to 70 with stage I lung adenocarcinoma. The chain combines TRBV7-9 with TRBJ2-1; TRBD2 agrees at 7 bases. Sequenced here: peripheral blood, sampled before any cancer treatment. The CDR3 reads CASSLRRGISSYNEQFF. For the CDR3, the DNA is TGTGCCAGCAGCTTAAGGCGGGGGATTAGCTCCTACAATGAGCAGTTCTTC.